The 3 T cell receptor beta chains given below trace back to one sample, sequenced in a study of blood T cell repertoires in COVID-19. This table comes from immunoSEQ multiplex PCR, and its TCRdb copy is limited to in-frame clones, with some not included. Of about 330,000 clones listed, 75% to 90% are singletons. The sample was PBMCs or T cells enriched from blood (not recorded which). All receptors come from a man younger than 40 who had recovered from COVID-19.

This chain connects TRBV6-2 or TRBV6-3 to TRBJ2-2, with D perhaps matching TRBD1 (6 bases). Germline V gene data show CDR1 as MNHEY and CDR2 as SVGEGT. This CDR3 comprises 14 residues. V was clipped by 6 bases and J by 5 bases, with 13 bases between them. The CDR3 sequence is CASSSDSRTGELFF. The CDR3 coding sequence is TGTGCCAGCAGCTCGGACAGCCGAACCGGGGAGCTGTTTTTT.

The chain recombines TRBV29-1 with TRBJ1-1; tentatively, D is TRBD1 (6 bases). The germline V gene has CDR1 SQVTM and CDR2 ANQGSEA. CDR3 length: 12 residues. The V and J ends lost 4 bases and 7 bases respectively, with 13 bases between them. CDR3 residues: CSVGGGQNEAFF. The DNA of the CDR3 is TGCAGCGTTGGGGGGGGGCAAAATGAAGCTTTCTTT.

This sequence joins TRBV7-6 and TRBJ2-7; 8 nucleotides agree with TRBD2. CDR3 length: 14 residues. In germline, CDR1 is SGHVS, CDR2 FNYEAQ. J gave up 7 bases and V 1 base, and 6 bases lay outside the gene matches. The CDR3, as DNA: TGTGCCAGCAGCTTAGGAGGAAGCGGGGGTGAGCAGTACTTC. Translating gives CASSLGGSGGEQYF.